What follows are 16 T cell receptor beta chains derived from one specimen sequenced in a study of T cells in Graves' hyperthyroidism and ophthalmopathy. RNA transcripts were the template for amplifying TCR beta CDR3 regions. The HTBI primer set drove a first-round RT-PCR of the TCR CDR3. A single record per CDR3 protein comes from TCRdb applying MiXCR to the multiplex PCR reads. The sample has around 600,000 distinct CDR3 sequences, 15% to 18% seen once; the top ten hold under 8%. Sequenced input: blood. The receptors were gathered from a woman in her 30s with Graves' hyperthyroidism.

This clonotype was detected ten times or more. The rearrangement links TRBV7-9 to TRBJ2-1; 10 nucleotides align to TRBD2. CDR1 is SEHNR, CDR2 FQNEAQ, per germline (reference sequence). CDR3 length equals 17 residues. V lost 5 bases and J lost 2; bases outside the gene matches: 9. CDR3 nucleotides: TGTGCCAGCAGCCCTATCAGCGGGAGGGCGGCCTACAATGAGCAGTTCTTC. The encoded protein is CASSPISGRAAYNEQFF.

The CDR3 loop reads CASTGKGEQYF. DNA for the CDR3: TGTGCCAGCACAGGTAAAGGCGAGCAGTACTTC. The chain combines TRBV2 with TRBJ2-7; D is unresolved. This CDR3 region has 11 residues. Germline values: CDR1 SNHLY, CDR2 FYNNEI. V lost 7 bases to trimming and J lost 6 bases, with 10 bases between them.

This clonotype has more than one count but fewer than ten. V usage is TRBV6-5 and J usage is TRBJ2-5, with 8 bases that match TRBD1. The CDR3 has 15 residues. V shed 1 base, J shed 4 bases, and the junction held 5 bases outside the gene matches. Germline V gives CDR1 MNHEY, CDR2 SVGAGI. The CDR3 reads CASSYLGQGGETQYF. CDR3 in DNA: TGTGCCAGCAGTTACTTAGGACAGGGCGGAGAGACCCAGTACTTC.

The J gene is TRBJ1-2, the V gene TRBV6-1; tentatively, D is TRBD1 (6 bases). Trimming cost V 7 bases and J 5 bases, with 14 bases left between them. Germline V gives CDR1 MNHNS, CDR2 SASEGT. The CDR3 is made up of 13 amino acids. CDR3: CASISGGVYGYTF. CDR3 DNA: TGTGCCAGCATATCGGGGGGCGTATATGGCTACACCTTC.

This clonotype was picked up many times. This sequence joins TRBV28 and TRBJ2-7; 7 nucleotides align to TRBD2. Looked up from germline, CDR1 is MDHEN and CDR2 is SYDVKM. The CDR3 loop spans 14 amino acids. V dropped 3 bases and J dropped 6; count of bases not matched to a gene: 8. In DNA form, the CDR3 reads TGTGCCAGCAGTTTTGCGGGACTAAGTGTCGAGCAGTACTTC. Translated: CASSFAGLSVEQYF.

The chain joins TRBV9 to TRBJ2-5, with no clear D. With 2 bases removed from V and 1 base from J, the gap between germline ends came to 9 bases. CDR1 and CDR2 from the germline V gene are SGDLS and YYNGEE. The CDR3 contains 14 residues. CDR3 sequence (DNA): TGTGCCAGCAGCGTGGGTCACCTCCAAGAGACCCAGTACTTC. It is translated as CASSVGHLQETQYF.

The J gene is TRBJ2-1, the V gene TRBV9; no definite D call. V was trimmed by 0 bases and J by 3 bases, leaving 4 bases between them. This CDR3 region has 13 residues. Germline V lookup: CDR1 SGDLS, CDR2 YYNGEE. CDR3 coding DNA: TGTGCCAGCAGCGTAGATTACTACAATGAGCAGTTCTTC. Its protein is CASSVDYYNEQFF.

The V call is TRBV30, the J call TRBJ2-7; D is perhaps TRBD2 (6 bases). The V and J ends lost 8 bases and 3 bases respectively, with 17 bases between them. Germline-derived CDR1 and CDR2 are GTSNPN and SVGIG (reference sequence). This CDR3 has 13 residues. The CDR3, as DNA: TGTGCCAGCAGCCAGGGACTGAACTACGAGCAGTACTTC. Translation: CASSQGLNYEQYF.

The chain combines TRBV5-6 with TRBJ2-7, with 7 bases lining up with TRBD1. Looked up from germline, CDR1 is SGHDT and CDR2 is YYEEEE. The V gene end was trimmed by 3 bases and the J gene end by 1 base; junction bases not matched to a gene: 10. The CDR3 spans 16 residues. CDR3 in DNA: TGTGCCAGCAGCTGGACCCCCGGGACAGAGTCCTACGAGCAGTACTTC. Translated, it gives CASSWTPGTESYEQYF.

This clonotype has at least ten counts. This chain uses TRBV12-3 or TRBV12-4 with TRBJ2-7; D possibly corresponds to TRBD1 (5 bases). The CDR3 is made up of 15 amino acids. V was clipped by 6 bases and J by 0 bases, with 15 bases between them. The CDR3 nucleotides read TGTGCCAGCAGCCCCACGGGTGGGGCCTCCTACGAGCAGTACTTC. It yields the protein CASSPTGGASYEQYF.

This rearrangement joins TRBV15 to TRBJ1-1; the D gene is possibly TRBD1 (5 bases). The CDR3 runs to 16 residues. Germline V CDR1 and CDR2: LNHNV, YYDKDF (reference sequence). V lost 1 base and J lost 8, with 20 bases in between. Here the CDR3 DNA reads TGTGCCACCAGCAGAGCCCCGACAGCGGGGGTGGGGGAAGCTTTCTTT. Amino acid sequence: CATSRAPTAGVGEAFF.

This clonotype was seen only a few times. This CDR3 is CASSRGTLSEQYF. CDR3 nucleotide sequence: TGTGCCAGTAGTAGAGGGACCCTTAGCGAGCAGTACTTC. The chain employs TRBV19 and TRBJ2-7, with D perhaps given as TRBD1 or TRBD2 (5 bases each). Germline assignment: CDR1 LNHDA and CDR2 SQIVND (reference sequence). CDR3 size: 13 residues. Trimming pared 4 bases from V and 6 bases from J, leaving 13 bases between.

There are many counts of this clonotype. The chain has TRBV5-1 and TRBJ2-1; 8 positions match TRBD1. V shed 1 base, J shed 8 bases, and the junction held 2 bases outside the gene matches. The CDR3 is 13 residues long. CDR1 is SGHRS and CDR2 is YFSETQ in the germline V gene. CDR3 in DNA: TGCGCCAGCAGCTTGTGGACAGGGTATGAGCAGTTCTTC. It codes for CASSLWTGYEQFF.

This clonotype was detected a few times. The rearrangement links TRBV9 to TRBJ2-3, with D uncertain. The V gene lost 3 bases and the J gene lost 0 bases, with 11 bases spanning the gap. From germline, CDR1 is SGDLS and CDR2 YYNGEE. This CDR3 has 15 amino acids. CDR3 amino acids: CASSAQSTSTDTQYF. CDR3 nucleotides: TGTGCCAGCAGCGCGCAGTCGACTAGCACAGATACGCAGTATTTT.

About this clonotype: A read error may be the cause here, since a much bigger clone is one base away. The chain uses TRBV12-3 or TRBV12-4 and TRBJ2-1, with a tentative D call TRBD1 (5 bases). The length of the CDR3 is 12 residues. V lost 6 bases and J 8 bases, leaving 11 bases between the germline ends. The CDR3 spells CASRGAGYEQFF. The CDR3 DNA is TGTGCCAGCAGAGGGGCTGGTTATGAGCAGTTCTTC.

The table lists this clonotype with many counts. The chain carries TRBV12-3 or TRBV12-4 and TRBJ1-1; D might be TRBD1 (6 bases). This CDR3 comprises 14 residues. V was clipped by 1 base and J by 3 bases, with 9 bases between them. CDR3 amino acids: CASSLVGAYTEAFF. CDR3 nucleotide sequence: TGTGCCAGCAGTTTAGTGGGGGCTTACACTGAAGCTTTCTTT.